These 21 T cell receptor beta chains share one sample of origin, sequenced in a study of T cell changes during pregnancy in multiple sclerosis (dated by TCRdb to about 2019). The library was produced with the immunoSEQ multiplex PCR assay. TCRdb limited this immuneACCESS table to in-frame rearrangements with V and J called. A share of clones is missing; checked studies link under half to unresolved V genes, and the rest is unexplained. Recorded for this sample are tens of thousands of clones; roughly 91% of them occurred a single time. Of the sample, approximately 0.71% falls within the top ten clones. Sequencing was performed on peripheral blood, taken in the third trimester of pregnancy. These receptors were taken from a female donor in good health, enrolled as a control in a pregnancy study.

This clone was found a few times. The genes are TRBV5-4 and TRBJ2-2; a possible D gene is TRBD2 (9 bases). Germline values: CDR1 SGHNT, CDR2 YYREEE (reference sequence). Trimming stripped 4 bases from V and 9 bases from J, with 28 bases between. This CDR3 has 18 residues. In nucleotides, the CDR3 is TGTGCCAGCAGCCGTAGACAGGGGACTAGCCACAACGGCCGGGAGCTGTTTTTT. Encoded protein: CASSRRQGTSHNGRELFF.

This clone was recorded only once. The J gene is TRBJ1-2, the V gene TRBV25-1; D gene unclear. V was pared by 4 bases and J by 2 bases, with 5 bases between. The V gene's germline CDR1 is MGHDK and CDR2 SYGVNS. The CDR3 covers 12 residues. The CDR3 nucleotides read TGTGCCAGCAGTGTATCCAACTATGGCTACACCTTC. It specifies CASSVSNYGYTF.

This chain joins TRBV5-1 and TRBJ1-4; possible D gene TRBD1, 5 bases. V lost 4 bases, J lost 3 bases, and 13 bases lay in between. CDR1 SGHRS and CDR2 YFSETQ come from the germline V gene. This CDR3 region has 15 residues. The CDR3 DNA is TGCGCCAGCAGCCTGACAGCGAAGCCTAATGAAAAACTGTTTTTT. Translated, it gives CASSLTAKPNEKLFF.

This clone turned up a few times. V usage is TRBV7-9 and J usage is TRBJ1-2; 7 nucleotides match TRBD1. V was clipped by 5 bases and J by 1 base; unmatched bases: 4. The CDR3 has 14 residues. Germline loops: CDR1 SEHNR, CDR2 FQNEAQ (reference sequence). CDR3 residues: CASSTGDSNYGYTF. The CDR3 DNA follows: TGTGCCAGCAGCACCGGGGACAGTAACTATGGCTACACCTTC.

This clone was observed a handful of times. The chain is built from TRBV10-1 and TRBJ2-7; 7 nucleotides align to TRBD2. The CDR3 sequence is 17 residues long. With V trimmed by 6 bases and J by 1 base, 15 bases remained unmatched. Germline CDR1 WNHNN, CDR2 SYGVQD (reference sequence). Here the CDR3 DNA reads TGCGCCAGCAGGGCACCAGACAGCGGGATCCGTTCCTACGAGCAGTACTTC. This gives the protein CASRAPDSGIRSYEQYF.

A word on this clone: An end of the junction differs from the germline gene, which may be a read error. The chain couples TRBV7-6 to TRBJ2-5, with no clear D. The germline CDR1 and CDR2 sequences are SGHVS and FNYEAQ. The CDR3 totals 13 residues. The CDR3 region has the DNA TGTGCCAGCAGCTTGGAGCTGCAAGATACCCAGTACTTC. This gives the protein CASSLELQDTQYF. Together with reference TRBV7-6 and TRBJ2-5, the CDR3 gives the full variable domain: GAGVSQSPRYKVTKRGQDVALRCDPISGHVSLYWYRQALGQGPEFLTYFNYEAQQDKSGLPNDRFSAERPEGSISTLTIQRTEQRDSAMYRCASSLELQDTQYFGPGTRLLVL.

The CDR3 nucleotides are TGTGCCAGCAGCCCCGGGACAGTCTCTGGAAACACCATATATTTT. Its translation: CASSPGTVSGNTIYF. The rearrangement uses TRBV5-6 and TRBJ1-3, with 7 bases matching TRBD1. Germline CDR1 and CDR2: SGHDT and YYEEEE. CDR3 length: 15 amino acids. The V gene end was trimmed by 4 bases and the J gene end by 0 bases; junction bases not matched to a gene: 4.

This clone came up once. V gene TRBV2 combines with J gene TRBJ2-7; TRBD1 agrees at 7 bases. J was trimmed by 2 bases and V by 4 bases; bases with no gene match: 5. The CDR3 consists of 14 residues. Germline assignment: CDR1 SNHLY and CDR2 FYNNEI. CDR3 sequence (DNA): TGTGCCAGCAGTGGGACAGGAAGAGCCTACGAGCAGTACTTC. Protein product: CASSGTGRAYEQYF.

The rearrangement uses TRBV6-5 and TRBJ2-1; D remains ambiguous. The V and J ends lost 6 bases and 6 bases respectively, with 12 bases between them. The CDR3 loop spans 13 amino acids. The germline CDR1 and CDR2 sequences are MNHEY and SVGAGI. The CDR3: CASSNDPGNEQFF. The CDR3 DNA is TGTGCCAGCAGCAATGATCCGGGCAATGAGCAGTTCTTC.

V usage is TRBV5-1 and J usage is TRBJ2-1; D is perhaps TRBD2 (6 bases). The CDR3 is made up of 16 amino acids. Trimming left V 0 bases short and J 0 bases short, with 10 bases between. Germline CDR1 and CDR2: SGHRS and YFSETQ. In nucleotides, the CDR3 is TGCGCCAGCAGCTTGGTGGTCGGGAGCTCCTACAATGAGCAGTTCTTC. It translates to CASSLVVGSSYNEQFF.

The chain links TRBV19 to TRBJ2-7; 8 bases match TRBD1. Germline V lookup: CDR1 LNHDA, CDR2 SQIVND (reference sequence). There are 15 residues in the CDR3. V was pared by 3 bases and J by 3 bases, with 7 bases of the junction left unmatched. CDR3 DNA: TGTGCCAGTAGTATTTACTCCGGGACAGGCTACGAGCAGTACTTC. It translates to CASSIYSGTGYEQYF.

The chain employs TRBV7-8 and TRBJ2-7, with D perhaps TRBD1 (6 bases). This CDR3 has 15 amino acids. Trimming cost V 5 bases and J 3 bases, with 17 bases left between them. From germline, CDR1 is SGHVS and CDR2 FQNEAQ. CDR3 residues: CASSASGTNHYEQYF. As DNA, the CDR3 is TGTGCCAGCAGCGCATCCGGGACAAATCACTACGAGCAGTACTTC.

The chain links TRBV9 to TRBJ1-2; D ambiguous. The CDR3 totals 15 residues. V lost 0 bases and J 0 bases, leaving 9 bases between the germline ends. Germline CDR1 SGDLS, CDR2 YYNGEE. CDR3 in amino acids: CASSVVGLTNYGYTF. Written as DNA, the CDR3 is TGTGCCAGCAGCGTAGTTGGACTAACTAACTATGGCTACACCTTC.

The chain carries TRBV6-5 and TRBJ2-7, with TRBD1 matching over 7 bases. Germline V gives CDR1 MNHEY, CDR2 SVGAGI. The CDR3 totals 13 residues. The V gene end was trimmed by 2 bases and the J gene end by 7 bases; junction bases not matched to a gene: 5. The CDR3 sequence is CASSYSPGQEQYF. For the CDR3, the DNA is TGTGCCAGCAGTTACAGTCCGGGACAGGAGCAGTACTTC.

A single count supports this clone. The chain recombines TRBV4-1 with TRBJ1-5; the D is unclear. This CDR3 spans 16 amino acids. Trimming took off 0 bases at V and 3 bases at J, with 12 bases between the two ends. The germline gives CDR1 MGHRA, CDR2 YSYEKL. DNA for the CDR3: TGCGCCAGCAGCCAAGAGTTCGGAGTACCCAATCAGCCCCAGCATTTT. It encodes CASSQEFGVPNQPQHF.

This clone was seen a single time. The chain's CDR3 is CASSLQGVYGYTF. The CDR3 nucleotides are TGTGCCAGCAGTCTACAGGGGGTCTATGGCTACACCTTC. This chain uses TRBV6-5 with TRBJ1-2, with TRBD1 matching over 8 bases. Germline trimming cut 5 bases from V and 4 bases from J; bases unmatched to any gene: 3. CDR1 MNHEY and CDR2 SVGAGI come from the germline V gene. The CDR3 length is 13 residues.

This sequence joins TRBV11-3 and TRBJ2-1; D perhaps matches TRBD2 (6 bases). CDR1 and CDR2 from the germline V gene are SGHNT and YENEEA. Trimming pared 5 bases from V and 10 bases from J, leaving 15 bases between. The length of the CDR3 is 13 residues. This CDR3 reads CASSTSRLAEQFF. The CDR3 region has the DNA TGTGCCAGCAGCACTAGTCGCCTAGCGGAGCAGTTCTTC.

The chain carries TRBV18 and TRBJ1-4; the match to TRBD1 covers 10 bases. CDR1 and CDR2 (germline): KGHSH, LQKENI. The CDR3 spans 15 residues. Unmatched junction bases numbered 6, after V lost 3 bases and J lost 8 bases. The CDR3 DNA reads TGTGCCAGCTCACCTCGACAGGGGGCAGGAGAAAAACTGTTTTTT. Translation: CASSPRQGAGEKLFF.

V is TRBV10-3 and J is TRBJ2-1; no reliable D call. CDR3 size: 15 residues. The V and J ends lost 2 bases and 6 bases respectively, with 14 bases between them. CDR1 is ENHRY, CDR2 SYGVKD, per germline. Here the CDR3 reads CAISEEQTRGNEQFF. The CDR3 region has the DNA TGTGCCATCAGTGAGGAGCAAACGAGAGGCAATGAGCAGTTCTTC.

Here the CDR3 reads CASSFSGTSYNEQFF. The CDR3 coding sequence is TGTGCCAGCAGCTTTTCCGGGACTAGCTACAATGAGCAGTTCTTC. The rearrangement links TRBV7-2 to TRBJ2-1; 8 nucleotides agree with TRBD2. CDR1 and CDR2 from the germline V gene are SGHTA and FQGNSA. The CDR3 is 15 residues long. V shed 3 bases and J 3 bases; nucleotides not matched to a gene: 4.

CDR3 DNA sequence: TGTGCCAGCACCCTGGAGACAGGCCACCGGGAGCAGTACTTC. Amino acids: CASTLETGHREQYF. The chain is built from TRBV6-1 and TRBJ2-7, with a possible D match to TRBD1 (6 bases). V lost 7 bases and J lost 7, with 20 bases in between. CDR1 MNHNS and CDR2 SASEGT come from the germline V gene. The length of the CDR3 is 14 residues.